What follows are 7 T cell receptor beta chains derived from one specimen sequenced in a study of blood T cell repertoires in COVID-19. Measured with immunoSEQ multiplex PCR; TCRdb has only the in-frame clones, and not every one. The sample has about 140,000 clones; around 86% are singletons. The sequencing input was peripheral blood. These receptors were obtained from a human donor in a cohort sampled during active COVID-19.

The rearrangement uses TRBV7-2 and TRBJ2-5; D perhaps matches TRBD2 (6 bases). This CDR3 region has 14 residues. Germline V lookup: CDR1 SGHTA, CDR2 FQGNSA. The V end lost 4 bases, the J end lost 1 base, and 10 bases lay between the germline ends. In nucleotides, the CDR3 is TGTGCCAGCAGCTCCTGGACTACCCAAGAGACCCAGTACTTC. As protein: CASSSWTTQETQYF.

The chain couples TRBV20-1 to TRBJ2-1; 7 nucleotides match TRBD2. Germline assignment: CDR1 DFQATT and CDR2 SNEGSKA (reference sequence). V shed 5 bases, J shed 7 bases, and the junction held 8 bases outside the gene matches. There are 13 residues in the CDR3. CDR3 DNA: TGCAGTGCTCGTGGGAGGGCAAGGAATGAGCAGTTCTTC. It encodes CSARGRARNEQFF.

The chain has TRBV13 and TRBJ2-1; 8 bases line up with TRBD2. The V gene's germline CDR1 is PRHDT and CDR2 FYEKMQ (reference sequence). The CDR3 runs 18 residues. Trimming removed 5 bases from V and 2 bases from J; junction bases left unmatched: 14. CDR3 nucleotides: TGTGCCAGCAGCCCCAGACCCAAGACTAGCGTCACCTACAATGAGCAGTTCTTC. Amino acids: CASSPRPKTSVTYNEQFF.

This chain connects TRBV29-1 to TRBJ1-2, with D tentatively TRBD1 (6 bases). The V end lost 0 bases, the J end lost 3 bases, and 26 bases lay between the germline ends. The CDR3 runs 19 residues. CDR1 is SQVTM and CDR2 is ANQGSEA in the germline V gene. CDR3 loop: CSVEDREGRGNLGHYGYTF. In nucleotides, the CDR3 is TGCAGCGTTGAAGATCGGGAGGGCAGGGGAAACTTAGGGCACTATGGCTACACCTTC.

This clone has just one count. This chain uses TRBV9 with TRBJ2-2; 8 nucleotides align to TRBD2. This CDR3 spans 16 amino acids. V shed 0 bases and J 4 bases; nucleotides not matched to a gene: 5. CDR1 SGDLS and CDR2 YYNGEE come from the germline V gene. The CDR3 region has the DNA TGTGCCAGCAGCGTAGTCGGGAGGGGGACCACCGGGGAGCTGTTTTTT. This encodes CASSVVGRGTTGELFF.

The chain joins TRBV6-6 to TRBJ2-3, with D possibly matching TRBD2 (6 bases). Germline values: CDR1 MNHNY, CDR2 SVGAGI (reference sequence). V gave up 2 bases and J gave up 4 bases, with 10 bases separating them. The CDR3 loop spans 14 amino acids. CDR3 amino acids: CASSYGDWSDTQYF. CDR3 DNA: TGTGCCAGCAGTTACGGGGACTGGTCAGATACGCAGTATTTT.

Concerning this clone itself: The sample has other DNA sequences that encode this CDR3 too. This chain uses TRBV5-1 with TRBJ2-6, with a possible D match to TRBD1 (6 bases). The CDR3 consists of 15 residues. The germline CDR1 and CDR2 sequences are SGHRS and YFSETQ. V was trimmed by 3 bases and J by 0 bases, leaving 7 bases between them. For the CDR3, the DNA is TGCGCCAGCAGCTCACAGGGCTCTGGGGCCAACGTCCTGACTTTC. Translated: CASSSQGSGANVLTF.